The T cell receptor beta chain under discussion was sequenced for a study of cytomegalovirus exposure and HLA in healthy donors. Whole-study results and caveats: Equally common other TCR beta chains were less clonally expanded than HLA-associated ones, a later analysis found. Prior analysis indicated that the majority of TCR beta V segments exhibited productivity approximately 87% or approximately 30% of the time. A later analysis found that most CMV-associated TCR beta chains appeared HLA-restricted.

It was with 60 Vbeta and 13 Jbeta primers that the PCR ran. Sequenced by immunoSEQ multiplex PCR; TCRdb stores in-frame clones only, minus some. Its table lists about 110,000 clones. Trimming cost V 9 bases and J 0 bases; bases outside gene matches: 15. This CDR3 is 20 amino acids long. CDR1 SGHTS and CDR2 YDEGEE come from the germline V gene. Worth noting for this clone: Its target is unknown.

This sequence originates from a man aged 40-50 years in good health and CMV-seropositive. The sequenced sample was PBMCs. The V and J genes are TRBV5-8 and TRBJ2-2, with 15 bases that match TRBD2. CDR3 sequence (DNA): TGTGCCACCCTACTGACGGGACTAGCGGGAGGTTACGCGAACACCGGGGAGCTGTTTTTT. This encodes CATLLTGLAGGYANTGELFF.